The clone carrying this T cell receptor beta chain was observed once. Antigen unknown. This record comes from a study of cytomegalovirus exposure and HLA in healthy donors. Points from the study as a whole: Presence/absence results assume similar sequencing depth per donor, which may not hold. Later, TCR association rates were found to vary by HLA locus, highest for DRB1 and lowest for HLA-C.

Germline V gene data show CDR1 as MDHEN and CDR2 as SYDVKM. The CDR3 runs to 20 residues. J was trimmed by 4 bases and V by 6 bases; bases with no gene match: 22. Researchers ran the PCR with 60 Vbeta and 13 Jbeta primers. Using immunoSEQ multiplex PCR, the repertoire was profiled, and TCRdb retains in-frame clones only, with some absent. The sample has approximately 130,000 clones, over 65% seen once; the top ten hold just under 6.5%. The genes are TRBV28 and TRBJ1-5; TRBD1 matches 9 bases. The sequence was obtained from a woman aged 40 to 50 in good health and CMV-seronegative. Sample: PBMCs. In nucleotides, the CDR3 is TGTGCCAGCAGCGACAAAACGGGACAGGGACTTAGCTTTGGGAATCAGCCCCAGCATTTT. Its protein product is CASSDKTGQGLSFGNQPQHF.